This record concerns one T cell receptor beta chain sequence. Produced via immunoSEQ multiplex PCR; TCRdb's table is partial and in-frame only. The sample carries nearly 250,000 clones, 86% recorded once. The sample belongs to a study of blood T cell repertoires in COVID-19. The CDR3 has 16 residues. The V and J ends lost 5 bases and 7 bases, in that order; junction bases with no gene match: 11. The germline V gene has CDR1 SGHRS and CDR2 YFSETQ. Categorization into cohorts depended on clinical history that participants reported. The TCR sequence derives from a woman aged 50 to 65 who had recovered from COVID-19. The sample consisted of PBMCs or T cells enriched from blood (not recorded which). The J gene is TRBJ1-4, the V gene TRBV5-1; TRBD1 aligns across 10 bases. The CDR3 nucleotides read TGCGCCAGCAGGCTTTCGGACAGGGGGATAGGTGAAAAACTGTTTTTT. This gives the protein CASRLSDRGIGEKLFF.